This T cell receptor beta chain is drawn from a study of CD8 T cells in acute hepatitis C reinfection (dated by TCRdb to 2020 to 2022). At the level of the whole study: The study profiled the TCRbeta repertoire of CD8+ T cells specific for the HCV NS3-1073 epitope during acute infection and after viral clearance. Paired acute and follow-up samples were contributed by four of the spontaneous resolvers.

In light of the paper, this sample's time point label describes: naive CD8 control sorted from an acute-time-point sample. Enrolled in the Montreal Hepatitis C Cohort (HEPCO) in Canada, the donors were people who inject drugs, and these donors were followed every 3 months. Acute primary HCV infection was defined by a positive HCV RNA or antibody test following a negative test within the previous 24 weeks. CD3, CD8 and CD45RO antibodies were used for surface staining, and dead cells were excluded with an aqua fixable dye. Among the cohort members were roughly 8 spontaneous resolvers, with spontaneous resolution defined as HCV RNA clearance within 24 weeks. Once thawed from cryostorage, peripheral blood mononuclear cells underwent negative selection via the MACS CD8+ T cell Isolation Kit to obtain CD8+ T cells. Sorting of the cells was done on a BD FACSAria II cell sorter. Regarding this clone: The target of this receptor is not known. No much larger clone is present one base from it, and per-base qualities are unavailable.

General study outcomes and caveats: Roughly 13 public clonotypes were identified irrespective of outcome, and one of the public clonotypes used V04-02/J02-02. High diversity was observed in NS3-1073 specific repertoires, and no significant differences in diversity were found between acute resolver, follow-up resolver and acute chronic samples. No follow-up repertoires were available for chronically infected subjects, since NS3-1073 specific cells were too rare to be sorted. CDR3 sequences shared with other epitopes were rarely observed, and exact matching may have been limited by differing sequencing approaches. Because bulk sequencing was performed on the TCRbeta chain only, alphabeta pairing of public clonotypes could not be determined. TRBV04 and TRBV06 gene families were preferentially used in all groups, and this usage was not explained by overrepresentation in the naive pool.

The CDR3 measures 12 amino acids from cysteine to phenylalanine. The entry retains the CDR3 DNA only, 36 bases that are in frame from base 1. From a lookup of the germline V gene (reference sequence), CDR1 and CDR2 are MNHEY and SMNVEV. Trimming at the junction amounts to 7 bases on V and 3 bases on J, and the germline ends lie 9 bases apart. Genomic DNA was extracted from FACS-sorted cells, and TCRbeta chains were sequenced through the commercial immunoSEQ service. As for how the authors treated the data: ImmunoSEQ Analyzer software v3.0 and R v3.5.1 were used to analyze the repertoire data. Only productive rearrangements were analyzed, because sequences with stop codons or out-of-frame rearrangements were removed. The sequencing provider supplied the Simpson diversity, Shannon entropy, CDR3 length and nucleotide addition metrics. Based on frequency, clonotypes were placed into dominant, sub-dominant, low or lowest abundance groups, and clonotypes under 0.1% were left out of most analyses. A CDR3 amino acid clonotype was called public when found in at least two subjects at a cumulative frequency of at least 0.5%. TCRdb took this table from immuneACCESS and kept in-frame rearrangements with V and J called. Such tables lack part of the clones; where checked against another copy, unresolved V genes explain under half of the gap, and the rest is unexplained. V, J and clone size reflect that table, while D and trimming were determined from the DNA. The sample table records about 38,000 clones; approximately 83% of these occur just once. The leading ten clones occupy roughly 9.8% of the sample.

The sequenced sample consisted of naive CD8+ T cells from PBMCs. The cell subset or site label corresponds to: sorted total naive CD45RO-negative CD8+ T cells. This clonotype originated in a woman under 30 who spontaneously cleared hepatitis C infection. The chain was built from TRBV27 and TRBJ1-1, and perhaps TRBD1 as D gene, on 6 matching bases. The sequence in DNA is TGTGCCAGCACCGAGGGGGACACTGAAGCTTTCTTT. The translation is CASTEGDTEAFF.